This entry describes one TCR beta chain. Its antigen remains unknown. The germline gives CDR1 SGHRS, CDR2 YFSETQ. The V end was cut by 4 bases, the J end by 2 bases, with 13 bases between. The CDR3 is made up of 14 amino acids. This entry is derived from a study of CD8 T cells in ankylosing spondylitis. Study-wide results and caveats: Previous work reported some of these motif variants in the synovial fluid and blood of reactive arthritis. Roughly eight highly homologous variants made up a TCR beta motif that seemed to typify ankylosing spondylitis blood.

5'-RACE, quantitative and with molecular barcodes, yielded the TCR beta libraries. One entry per CDR3 protein, called by TCRdb with MiXCR from the 5' RACE reads. The sample holds approximately 300,000 distinct CDR3 sequences; about 20% are singletons and the top ten take about 3.7%. The sample was blood, either unsorted or a sorted T cell fraction (not recorded which). The source is a female donor with ankylosing spondylitis or in good health (not recorded which). This sequence joins TRBV5-1 and TRBJ2-7, with D maybe TRBD2 (6 bases). The CDR3 nucleotides read TGCGCCAGCAGCGGTGGTCTAGCGCCCTACGAGCAGTACTTC. Translating it yields CASSGGLAPYEQYF.